This T cell receptor beta chain came from a study of blood T cell repertoires in COVID-19. CDR1 and CDR2 from the germline V gene are SGHTA and FQGTGA. The germline V and J ends were trimmed by 3 bases and 4 bases, with 10 bases remaining between them. The CDR3 is made up of 13 amino acids. The repertoire was sequenced with immunoSEQ multiplex PCR; TCRdb's copy has only in-frame clones and lacks some. Of around 180,000 clones in the sample, roughly 82% are singletons; the top ten hold around 8.6%. The chain links TRBV7-3 to TRBJ2-7; perhaps TRBD2 as D (5 bases). This TCR was recovered from a woman aged 30 to 39 who had recovered from COVID-19. Sample: PBMCs or T cells enriched from blood (not recorded which). The CDR3, as DNA: TGTGCCAGCAGCTTGCGCCGGGAATACGAGCAGTACTTC. Encoded protein: CASSLRREYEQYF.